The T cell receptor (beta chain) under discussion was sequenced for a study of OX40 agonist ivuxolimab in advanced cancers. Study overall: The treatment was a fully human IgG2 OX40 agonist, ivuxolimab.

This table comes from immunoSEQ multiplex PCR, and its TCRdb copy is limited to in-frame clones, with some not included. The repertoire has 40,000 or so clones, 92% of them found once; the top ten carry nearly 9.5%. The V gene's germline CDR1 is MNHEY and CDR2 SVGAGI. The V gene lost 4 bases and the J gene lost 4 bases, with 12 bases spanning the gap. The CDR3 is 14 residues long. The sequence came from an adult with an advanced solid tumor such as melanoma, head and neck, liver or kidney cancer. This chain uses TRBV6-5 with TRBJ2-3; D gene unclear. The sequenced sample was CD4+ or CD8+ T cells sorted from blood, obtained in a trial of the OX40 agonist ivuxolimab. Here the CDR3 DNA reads TGTGCCAGCAGTTGGTATAAGGGCGCAGATACGCAGTATTTT. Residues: CASSWYKGADTQYF.